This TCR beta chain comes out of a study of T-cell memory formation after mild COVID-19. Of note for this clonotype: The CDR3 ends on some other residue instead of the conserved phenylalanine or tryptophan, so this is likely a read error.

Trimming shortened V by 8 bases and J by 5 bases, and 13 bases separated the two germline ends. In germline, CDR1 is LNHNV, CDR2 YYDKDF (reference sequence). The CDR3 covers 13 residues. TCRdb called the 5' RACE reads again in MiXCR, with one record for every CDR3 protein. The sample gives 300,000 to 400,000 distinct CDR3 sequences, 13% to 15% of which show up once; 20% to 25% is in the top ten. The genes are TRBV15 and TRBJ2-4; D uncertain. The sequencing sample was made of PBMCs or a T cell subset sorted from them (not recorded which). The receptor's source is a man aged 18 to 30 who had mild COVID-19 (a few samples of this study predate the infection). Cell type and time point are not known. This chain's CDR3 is CATGERVENIQYL. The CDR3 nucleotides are TGTGCCACCGGAGAAAGGGTTGAAAACATTCAGTACTTA.